Below are 16 T cell receptor beta chains sequenced from a single sample in a study of tumor-infiltrating lymphocytes in primary liver carcinoma (dated by TCRdb to the late 2010s). Total RNA and DNA were co-extracted without cell sorting from around 20-30 mg of bulk tissue using the AllPrep DNA/RNA mini kit. This sample was sequenced with an Illumina HiSeq 2500. Using a constant-region primer and ProtoScript II reverse transcriptase, TCRbeta-specific cDNA was reverse-transcribed from about 540 ng total RNA. Three nested multiplex PCR rounds, following a slightly modified ARM-PCR procedure, were used to build the TCRbeta libraries. Each of the first two PCR rounds ran for about 10 cycles using multiplex TRBV1-TRBV30 forward primers together with a Cbeta reverse primer. TCRdb reran the public reads through fastp at Q25 and MiXCR, keeping productive beta chains. Rows with one shared CDR3 protein collapse into an entry with the most common genes and DNA. The sample records around 35,000 distinct CDR3 sequences, about 75% of which are singletons. Approximately 37% of the sample is held by the ten biggest clonotypes.

Sequenced input: tumor-adjacent normal liver tissue. All receptors come from a man aged 35 to 55 with primary liver carcinoma and hepatitis B virus infection.

Comments on this clonotype: A read error may produce the germline difference seen at one junction end. This sequence joins TRBV4-1 and TRBJ1-4; weak D call: TRBD1 (6 bases). The CDR3 covers 15 residues. Germline loops: CDR1 MGHRA, CDR2 YSYEKL. The CDR3 here is CASSPFLGAVVKLFF. In nucleotides, the CDR3 is TGCGCCAGTAGCCCGTTTTTGGGGGCCGTGGTAAAACTGTTTTTT.

This clonotype was counted only a few times. A read error may produce the germline difference seen at one junction end. As DNA, the CDR3 is TGTGCCTCCGGCGGGAGGCACCTCTCCGAGCAGTGCTTC. Its translation: CASGGRHLSEQCF. This rearrangement joins TRBV30 to TRBJ2-7, with TRBD2 matching 8 bases. The CDR3 covers 13 residues. CDR1 is GTSNPN and CDR2 is SVGIG in the germline V gene (reference sequence). The variable domain in full, with the rest retrieved from reference TRBV30 and TRBJ2-7, is SQTIHQWPATLVQPVGSPLSLECTVEGTSNPNLYWYRQAAGRGLQLLFYSVGIGQISSEVPQNLSASRPQDRQFILSSKKLLLSDSGFYLCASGGRHLSEQCFGPGTRLTVT.

Turning to this clonotype: Compared with germline, one end of the junction differs, possibly owing to a read error. J is TRBJ2-4 and V is TRBV11-1; 9 bases align to TRBD2. The CDR3 is 17 amino acids. Germline V gives CDR1 SGHAT, CDR2 FQDESV (reference sequence). The CDR3 sequence is CASSFPGTSRIKDIQYF. The CDR3 DNA reads as TGTGCCAGCAGCTTTCCCGGGACTAGCAGGATCAAAGACATTCAGTACTTC.

Comment on this clonotype: The junction and the germline gene differ at one end; a read error may be behind it. The chain uses TRBV5-4 and TRBJ2-1; D assignment may be TRBD1 or TRBD2 (5 bases each). The CDR3 has 16 residues. Germline V gene data show CDR1 as SGHNT and CDR2 as YYREEE (reference sequence). The CDR3 DNA reads TGTGCCAGCAGCTTCCCCCTACCGGGGACCTACAATGGGCAGTTCTTC. Translating gives CASSFPLPGTYNGQFF.

Remarks on this clonotype: Relative to the germline gene, one junction end is altered; a read error may explain this. The gene calls are TRBV14 and TRBJ2-1; D is perhaps TRBD2 (5 bases). The CDR3 extends over 14 amino acids. Looked up from germline, CDR1 is SGHDN and CDR2 is FVKESK. This chain's CDR3 is CATERKNSYNGQFF. CDR3 nucleotides: TGTGCCACTGAGCGGAAGAACTCGTACAATGGGCAGTTCTTC.

The chain recombines TRBV5-5 with TRBJ2-7, with 14 bases fitting TRBD2. CDR1 is SGHKS and CDR2 is YYEKEE in the germline V gene (reference sequence). The CDR3 loop spans 17 amino acids. The junction had 12 bases not matched to a gene; V was cut back by 5 bases and J by 5 bases. The CDR3 DNA reads as TGTGCCAGCAGATTACGAGGCGCGGGACTAGCGGGGGACGAGCAGTACTTC. Its protein is CASRLRGAGLAGDEQYF.

The chain recombines TRBV13 with TRBJ2-7, with 7 nucleotides matching TRBD1. The CDR3 runs to 14 residues. The germline V gene encodes CDR1 PRHDT and CDR2 FYEKMQ (reference sequence). With 4 bases clipped from V and 3 bases from J, the junction kept 6 bases outside the gene matches. The CDR3 reads CASSSWGQFYEQYF. CDR3 DNA: TGTGCCAGCAGCTCATGGGGACAGTTCTACGAGCAGTACTTC.

To note about this clonotype: The junction differs from germline at one of its ends, possibly a read error. CDR3 DNA sequence: TGTGTCACCAGTGAAGGGGATTACGAGACCGGGGAGTTGTTTTTT. Translated: CVTSEGDYETGELFF. This chain links TRBV24-1 with TRBJ2-2; TRBD1 or TRBD2 may be the D gene (5 bases each). CDR3 length: 15 amino acids. Germline V gives CDR1 KGHDR, CDR2 SFDVKD.

The chain joins TRBV5-6 to TRBJ2-3, with TRBD2 matching 9 bases. The V gene end was trimmed by 4 bases and the J gene end by 2 bases; junction bases not matched to a gene: 11. The V gene's germline CDR1 is SGHDT and CDR2 YYEEEE. The CDR3 runs to 17 residues. The CDR3 bases are TGTGCCAGCAGCCAGAATGGACTAGCGAGAATCACAGATACGCAGTATTTT. Translating it yields CASSQNGLARITDTQYF.

This clonotype is medium-sized within its sample. The chain has TRBV6-7 and TRBJ2-5; D ambiguous. TRBV6-7 is known as an ORF, though its function is uncertain. Trimming shortened V by 2 bases and J by 2 bases, and 12 bases separated the two germline ends. The CDR3 spans 15 residues. CDR3 sequence: CASSYDGVSQETQYF. The CDR3 region has the DNA TGTGCCAGCAGTTACGATGGAGTAAGTCAAGAGACCCAGTACTTC.

The chain carries TRBV10-3 and TRBJ2-2, with 8 bases lining up with TRBD2. CDR3 length: 12 residues. CDR1 and CDR2 from the germline V gene are ENHRY and SYGVKD. The CDR3 nucleotides are TGTACCGCGGGAGGAGCAGAGGGGGAGCTGTTTTTT. Translation: CTAGGAEGELFF.

To note about this clonotype: At one of its ends the junction is not consistent with the germline gene, which may arise from a read error. The chain uses TRBV11-2 and TRBJ2-6; D may be TRBD2 (5 bases). Germline V CDR1 and CDR2: SGHAT, FQNNGV. The CDR3 length is 15 residues. This CDR3 reads CASQRPRSGVNVLTF. The CDR3 region has the DNA TGTGCCAGCCAGCGGCCACGCTCTGGGGTCAACGTCCTGACTTTC.

This clonotype is medium-sized in the sample. CDR3 protein: CASTKREVNTGELFF. CDR3 coding DNA: TGTGCCAGCACTAAGCGGGAGGTGAACACCGGGGAGCTGTTTTTT. The rearrangement joins TRBV6-2 or TRBV6-3 to TRBJ2-2; 9 positions agree with TRBD2. J was trimmed by 1 base and V by 7 bases; bases with no gene match: 4. Germline loops: CDR1 MNHEY, CDR2 SVGEGT. The CDR3 spans 15 residues.

Written as DNA, the CDR3 is TGCGCCAGTTCCGACGGCACAGACTCGAGGGAGCTGTTTTTT. Protein sequence: CASSDGTDSRELFF. The V and J genes are TRBV10-1 and TRBJ2-2; no clear D gene. Germline V gives CDR1 WNHNN, CDR2 SYGVQD (reference sequence). The CDR3 consists of 14 residues. V lost 9 bases and J lost 9, with 20 bases in between.

V and J are TRBV5-1 and TRBJ1-1; D perhaps matches TRBD1 (6 bases). Per the germline V gene, CDR1 is SGHRS and CDR2 is YFSETQ. This CDR3 contains 15 residues. V was clipped by 0 bases and J by 6 bases, with 15 bases between them. The CDR3 sequence is CASSLVEGKGAEAFF. CDR3 DNA sequence: TGCGCCAGCAGCTTGGTGGAAGGGAAGGGGGCTGAAGCTTTCTTT.

The chain joins TRBV29-1 to TRBJ2-3; D is undetermined. V was shortened by 4 bases and J by 5 bases, with 10 bases between the two germline ends. CDR3 length equals 12 residues. CDR1 and CDR2 from the germline V gene are SQVTM and ANQGSEA. CDR3 region: CSVAGDIDTQYF. The CDR3 coding sequence is TGCAGCGTTGCCGGAGACATAGATACGCAGTATTTT.